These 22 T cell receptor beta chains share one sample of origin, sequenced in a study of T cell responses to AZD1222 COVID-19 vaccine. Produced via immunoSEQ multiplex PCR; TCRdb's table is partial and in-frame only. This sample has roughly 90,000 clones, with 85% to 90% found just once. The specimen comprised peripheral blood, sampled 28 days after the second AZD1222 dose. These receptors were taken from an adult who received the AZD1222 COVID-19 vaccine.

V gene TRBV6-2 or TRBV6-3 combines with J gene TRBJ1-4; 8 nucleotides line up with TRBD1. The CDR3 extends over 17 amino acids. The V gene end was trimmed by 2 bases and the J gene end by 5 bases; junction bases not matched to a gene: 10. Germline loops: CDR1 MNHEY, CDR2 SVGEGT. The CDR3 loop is CASSYGQGGDLNEKLFF. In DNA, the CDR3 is TGTGCCAGCAGTTACGGACAGGGAGGCGACCTCAATGAAAAACTGTTTTTT.

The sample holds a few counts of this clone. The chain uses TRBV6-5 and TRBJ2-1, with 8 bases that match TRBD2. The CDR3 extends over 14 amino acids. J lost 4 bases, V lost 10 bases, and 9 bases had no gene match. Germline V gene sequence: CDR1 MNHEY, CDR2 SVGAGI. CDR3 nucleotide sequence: TGTGCCACCAACCGGGAGGGACGTTACAATGAGCAGTTCTTC. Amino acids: CATNREGRYNEQFF.

The CDR3 DNA sequence: TGTGCCAGCACCGACAGGGGGGGCAATCAGCCCCAGCATTTT. Protein: CASTDRGGNQPQHF. The chain has TRBV27 and TRBJ1-5, with TRBD1 identical over 9 bases. Germline CDR1 reads MNHEY; CDR2 reads SMNVEV (reference sequence). The CDR3 length is 14 residues. The V gene end was trimmed by 7 bases and the J gene end by 2 bases; junction bases not matched to a gene: 3.

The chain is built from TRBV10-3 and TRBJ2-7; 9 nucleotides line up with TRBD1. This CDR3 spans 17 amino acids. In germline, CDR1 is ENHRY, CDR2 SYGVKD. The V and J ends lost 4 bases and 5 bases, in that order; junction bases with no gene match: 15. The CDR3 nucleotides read TGTGCCATCAGTGGCATTTGGGGACAGGGTGGTTTAGACGAGCAGTACTTC. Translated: CAISGIWGQGGLDEQYF.

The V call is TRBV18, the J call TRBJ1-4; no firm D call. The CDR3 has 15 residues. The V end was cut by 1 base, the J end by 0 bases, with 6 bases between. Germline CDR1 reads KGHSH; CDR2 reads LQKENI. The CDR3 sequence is CASSPLVATNEKLFF. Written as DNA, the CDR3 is TGTGCCAGCTCACCACTAGTAGCAACTAATGAAAAACTGTTTTTT. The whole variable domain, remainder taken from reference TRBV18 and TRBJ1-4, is NAGVMQNPRHLVRRRGQEARLRCSPMKGHSHVYWYRQLPEEGLKFMVYLQKENIIDESGMPKERFSAEFPKEGPSILRIQQVVRGDSAAYFCASSPLVATNEKLFFGSGTQLSVL.

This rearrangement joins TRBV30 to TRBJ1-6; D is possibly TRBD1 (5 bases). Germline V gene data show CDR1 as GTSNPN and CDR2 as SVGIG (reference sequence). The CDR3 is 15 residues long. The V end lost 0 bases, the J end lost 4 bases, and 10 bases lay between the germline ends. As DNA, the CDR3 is TGTGCCTGGAGTGTCCCGGGACGGTATAATTCACCCCTCCACTTT. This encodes CAWSVPGRYNSPLHF.

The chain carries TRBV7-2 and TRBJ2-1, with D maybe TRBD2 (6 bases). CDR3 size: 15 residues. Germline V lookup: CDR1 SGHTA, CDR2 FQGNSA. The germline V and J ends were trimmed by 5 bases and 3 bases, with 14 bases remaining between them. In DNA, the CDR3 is TGTGCCAGCAGCCCCAGGAGGGCGGGCTACAATGAGCAGTTCTTC. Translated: CASSPRRAGYNEQFF.

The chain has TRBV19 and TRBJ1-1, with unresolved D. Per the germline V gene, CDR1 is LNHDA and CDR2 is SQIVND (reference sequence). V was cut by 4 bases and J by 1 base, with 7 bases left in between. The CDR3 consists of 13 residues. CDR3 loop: CASSNLGNTEAFF. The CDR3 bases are TGTGCCAGTAGTAACCTGGGGAACACTGAAGCTTTCTTT.

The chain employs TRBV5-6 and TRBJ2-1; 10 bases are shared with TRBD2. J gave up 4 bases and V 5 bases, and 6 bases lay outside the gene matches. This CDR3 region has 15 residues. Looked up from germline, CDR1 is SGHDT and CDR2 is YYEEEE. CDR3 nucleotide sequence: TGTGCCAGCAGTCCCGGGACTAGCGCTTACAATGAGCAGTTCTTC. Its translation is CASSPGTSAYNEQFF. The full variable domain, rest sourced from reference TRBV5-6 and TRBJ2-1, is DAGVTQSPTHLIKTRGQQVTLRCSPKSGHDTVSWYQQALGQGPQFIFQYYEEEERQRGNFPDRFSGHQFPNYSSELNVNALLLGDSALYLCASSPGTSAYNEQFFGPGTRLTVL.

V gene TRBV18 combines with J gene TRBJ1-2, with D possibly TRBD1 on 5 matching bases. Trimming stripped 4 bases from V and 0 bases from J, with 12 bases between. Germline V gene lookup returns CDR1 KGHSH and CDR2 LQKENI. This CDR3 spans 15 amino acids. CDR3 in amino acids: CASSLRDLANYGYTF. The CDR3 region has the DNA TGTGCCAGCTCACTCCGGGACCTAGCTAACTATGGCTACACCTTC. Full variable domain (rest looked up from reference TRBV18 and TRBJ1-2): NAGVMQNPRHLVRRRGQEARLRCSPMKGHSHVYWYRQLPEEGLKFMVYLQKENIIDESGMPKERFSAEFPKEGPSILRIQQVVRGDSAAYFCASSLRDLANYGYTFGSGTRLTVV.

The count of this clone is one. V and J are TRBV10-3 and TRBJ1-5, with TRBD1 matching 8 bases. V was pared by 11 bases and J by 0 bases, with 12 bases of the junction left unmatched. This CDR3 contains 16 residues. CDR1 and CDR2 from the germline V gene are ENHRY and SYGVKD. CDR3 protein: CAAPSPGQDSNQPQHF. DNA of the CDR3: TGTGCCGCACCTTCGCCGGGACAGGATAGCAATCAGCCCCAGCATTTT.

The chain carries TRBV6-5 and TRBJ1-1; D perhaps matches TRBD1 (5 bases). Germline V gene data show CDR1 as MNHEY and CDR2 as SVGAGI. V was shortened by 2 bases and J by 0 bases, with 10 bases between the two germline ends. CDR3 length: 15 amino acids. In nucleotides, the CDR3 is TGTGCCAGCAGTTACCTCAGGGCGATGAACACTGAAGCTTTCTTT. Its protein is CASSYLRAMNTEAFF.

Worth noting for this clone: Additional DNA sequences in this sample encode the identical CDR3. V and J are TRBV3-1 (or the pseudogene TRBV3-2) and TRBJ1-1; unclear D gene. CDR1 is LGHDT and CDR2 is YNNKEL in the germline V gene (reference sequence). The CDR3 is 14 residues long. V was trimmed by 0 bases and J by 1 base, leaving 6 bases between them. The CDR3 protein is CASSQDAGNTEAFF. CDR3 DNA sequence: TGTGCCAGCAGCCAAGATGCGGGGAACACTGAAGCTTTCTTT.

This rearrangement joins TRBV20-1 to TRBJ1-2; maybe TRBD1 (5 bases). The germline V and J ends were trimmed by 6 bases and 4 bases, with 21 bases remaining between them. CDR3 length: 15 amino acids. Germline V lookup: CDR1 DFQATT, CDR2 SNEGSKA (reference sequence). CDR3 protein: CSASNPQGWSYGYTF. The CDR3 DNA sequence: TGCAGTGCAAGTAATCCGCAGGGATGGAGCTATGGCTACACCTTC.

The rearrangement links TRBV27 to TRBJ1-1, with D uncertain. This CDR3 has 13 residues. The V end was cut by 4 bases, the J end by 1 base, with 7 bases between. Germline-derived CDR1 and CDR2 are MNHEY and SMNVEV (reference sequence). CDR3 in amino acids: CASSYRENTEAFF. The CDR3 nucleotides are TGTGCCAGCAGTTACCGAGAGAACACTGAAGCTTTCTTT.

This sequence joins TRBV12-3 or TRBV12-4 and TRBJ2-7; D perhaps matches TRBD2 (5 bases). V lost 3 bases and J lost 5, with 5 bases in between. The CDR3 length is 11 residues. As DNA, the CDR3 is TGTGCCAGCAGTTTCGGGAACGAGCAGTACTTC. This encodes CASSFGNEQYF.

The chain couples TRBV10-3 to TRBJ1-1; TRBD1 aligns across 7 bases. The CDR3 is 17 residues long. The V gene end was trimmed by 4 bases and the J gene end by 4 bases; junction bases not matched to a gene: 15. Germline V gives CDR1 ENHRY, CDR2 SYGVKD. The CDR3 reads CAISGSTGKGGSTEAFF. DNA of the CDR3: TGTGCCATCAGTGGGTCGACAGGGAAAGGAGGCAGCACTGAAGCTTTCTTT.

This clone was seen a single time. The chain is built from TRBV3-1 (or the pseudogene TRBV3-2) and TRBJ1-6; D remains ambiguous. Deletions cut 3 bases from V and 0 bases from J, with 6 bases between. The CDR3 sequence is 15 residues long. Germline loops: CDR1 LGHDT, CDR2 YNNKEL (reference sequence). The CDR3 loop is CASSQESSYNSPLHF. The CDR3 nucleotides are TGTGCCAGCAGCCAGGAGAGCTCCTATAATTCACCCCTCCACTTT.

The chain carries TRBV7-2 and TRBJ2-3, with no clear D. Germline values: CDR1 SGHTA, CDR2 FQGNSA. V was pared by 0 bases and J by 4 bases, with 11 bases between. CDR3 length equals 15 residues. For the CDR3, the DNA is TGTGCCAGCAGCTTAGCGGTTTCGGGCCCAGATACGCAGTATTTT. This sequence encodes CASSLAVSGPDTQYF.

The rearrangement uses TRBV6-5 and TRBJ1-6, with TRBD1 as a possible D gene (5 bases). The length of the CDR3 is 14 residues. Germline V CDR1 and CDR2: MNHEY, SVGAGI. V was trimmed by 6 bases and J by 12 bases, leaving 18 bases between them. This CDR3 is CASRPGTGGLPLHF. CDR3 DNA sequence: TGTGCCAGCAGACCAGGGACGGGGGGATTACCCCTCCACTTT.

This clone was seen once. CDR3: CASSGQGNYEQYF. The CDR3 nucleotides are TGTGCCAGCAGTGGACAGGGTAATTACGAGCAGTACTTC. V gene TRBV2 combines with J gene TRBJ2-7, with 7 bases identical to TRBD1. This CDR3 is 13 amino acids long. The J segment lost 4 bases and the V segment lost 4 bases, leaving 4 bases of the junction unmatched. Per germline, CDR1 SNHLY and CDR2 FYNNEI.

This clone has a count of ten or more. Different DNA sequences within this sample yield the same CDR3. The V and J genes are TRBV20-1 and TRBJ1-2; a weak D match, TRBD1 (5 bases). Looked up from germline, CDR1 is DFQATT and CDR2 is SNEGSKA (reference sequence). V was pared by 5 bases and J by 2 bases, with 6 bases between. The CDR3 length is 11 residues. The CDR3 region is CSAGDNYGYTF. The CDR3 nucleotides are TGCAGTGCTGGGGACAACTATGGCTACACCTTC.